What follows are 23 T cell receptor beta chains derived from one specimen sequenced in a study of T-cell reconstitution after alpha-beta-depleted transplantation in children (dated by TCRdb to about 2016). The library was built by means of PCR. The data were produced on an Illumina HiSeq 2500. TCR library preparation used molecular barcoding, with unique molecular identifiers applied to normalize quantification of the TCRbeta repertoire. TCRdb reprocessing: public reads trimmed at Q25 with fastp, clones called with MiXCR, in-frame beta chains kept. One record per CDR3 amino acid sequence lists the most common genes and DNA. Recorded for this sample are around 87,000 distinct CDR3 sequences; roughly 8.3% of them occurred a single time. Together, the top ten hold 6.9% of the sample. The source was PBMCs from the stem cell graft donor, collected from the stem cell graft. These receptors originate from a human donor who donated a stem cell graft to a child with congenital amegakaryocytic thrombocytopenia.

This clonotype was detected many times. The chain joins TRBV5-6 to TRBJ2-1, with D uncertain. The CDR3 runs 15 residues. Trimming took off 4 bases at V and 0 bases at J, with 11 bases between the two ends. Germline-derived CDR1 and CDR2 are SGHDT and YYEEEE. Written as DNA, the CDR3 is TGTGCCAGCAGCGGGCTGACGGGCTCCTACAATGAGCAGTTCTTC. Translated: CASSGLTGSYNEQFF.

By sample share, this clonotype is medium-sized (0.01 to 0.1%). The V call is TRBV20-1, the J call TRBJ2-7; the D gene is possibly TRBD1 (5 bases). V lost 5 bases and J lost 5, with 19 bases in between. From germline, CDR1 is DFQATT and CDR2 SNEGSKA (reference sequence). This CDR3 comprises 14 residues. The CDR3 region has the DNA TGCAGTGCTTTTAAGGCCACTCAGGGCCACGAGCAGTACTTC. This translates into CSAFKATQGHEQYF.

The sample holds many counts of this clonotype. The DNA of the CDR3 is TGCGCCAGCAGCTTGGTGGGCAACTCCTACGAGCAGTACTTC. As protein: CASSLVGNSYEQYF. The chain employs TRBV5-1 and TRBJ2-7; D ambiguous. V lost 0 bases and J lost 0, with 7 bases in between. Germline-derived CDR1 and CDR2 are SGHRS and YFSETQ. The CDR3 spans 14 residues.

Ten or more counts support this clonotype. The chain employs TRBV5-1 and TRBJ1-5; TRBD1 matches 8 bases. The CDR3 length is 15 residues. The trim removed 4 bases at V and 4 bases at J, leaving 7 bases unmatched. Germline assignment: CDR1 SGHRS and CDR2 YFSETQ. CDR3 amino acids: CASSPGQGVNQPQHF. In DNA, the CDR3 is TGCGCCAGCAGCCCCGGACAGGGCGTGAATCAGCCCCAGCATTTT.

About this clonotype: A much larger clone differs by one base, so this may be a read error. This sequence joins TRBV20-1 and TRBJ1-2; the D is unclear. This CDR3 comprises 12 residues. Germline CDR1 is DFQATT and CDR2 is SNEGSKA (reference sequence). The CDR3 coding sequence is TGCAGCCCCTCGGGAGACCCCTATGGCTACACCTTC. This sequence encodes CSPSGDPYGYTF.

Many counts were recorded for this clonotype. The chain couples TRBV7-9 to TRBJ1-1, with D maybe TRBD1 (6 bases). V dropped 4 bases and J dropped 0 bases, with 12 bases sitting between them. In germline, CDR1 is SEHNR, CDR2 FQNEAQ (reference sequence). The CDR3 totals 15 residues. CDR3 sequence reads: CASSYEGHLNTEAFF. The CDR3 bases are TGTGCCAGCAGCTACGAGGGACACTTGAACACTGAAGCTTTCTTT.

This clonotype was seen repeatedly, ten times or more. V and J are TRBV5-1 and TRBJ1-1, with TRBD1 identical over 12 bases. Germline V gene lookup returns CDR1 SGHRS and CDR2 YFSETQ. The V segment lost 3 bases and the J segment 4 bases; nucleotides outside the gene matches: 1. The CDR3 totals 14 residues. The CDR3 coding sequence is TGCGCCAGCAGCTCGGGACAGGGGGCCACTGAAGCTTTCTTT. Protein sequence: CASSSGQGATEAFF.

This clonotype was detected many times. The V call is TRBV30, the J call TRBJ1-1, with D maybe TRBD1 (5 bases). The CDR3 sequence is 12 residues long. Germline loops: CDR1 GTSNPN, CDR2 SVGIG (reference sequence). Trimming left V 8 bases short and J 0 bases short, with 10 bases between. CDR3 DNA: TGTGCCGGGGACGGACTGAACACTGAAGCTTTCTTT. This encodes CAGDGLNTEAFF.

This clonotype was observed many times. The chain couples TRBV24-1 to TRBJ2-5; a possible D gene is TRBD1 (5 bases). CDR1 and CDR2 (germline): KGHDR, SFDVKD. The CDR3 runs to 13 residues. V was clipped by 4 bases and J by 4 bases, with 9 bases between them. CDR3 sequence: CATSDPGIETQYF. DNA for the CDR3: TGTGCCACCAGTGACCCAGGGATAGAGACCCAGTACTTC.

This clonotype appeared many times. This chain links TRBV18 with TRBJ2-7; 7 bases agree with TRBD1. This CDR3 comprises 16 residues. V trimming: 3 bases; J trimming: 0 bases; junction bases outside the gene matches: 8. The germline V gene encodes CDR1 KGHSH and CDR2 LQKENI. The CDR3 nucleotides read TGTGCCAGCTCACCCAGCCGGGACAGAAGCTCCTACGAGCAGTACTTC. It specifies CASSPSRDRSSYEQYF.

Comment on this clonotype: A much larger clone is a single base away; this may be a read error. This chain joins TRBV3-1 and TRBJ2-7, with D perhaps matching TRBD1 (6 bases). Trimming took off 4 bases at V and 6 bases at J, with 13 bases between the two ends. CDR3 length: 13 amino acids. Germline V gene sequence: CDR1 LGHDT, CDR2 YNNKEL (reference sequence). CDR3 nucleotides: TGTGCCAGCAGCCCTGGACAGTTGGGCGAGCAGTACTTC. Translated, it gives CASSPGQLGEQYF.

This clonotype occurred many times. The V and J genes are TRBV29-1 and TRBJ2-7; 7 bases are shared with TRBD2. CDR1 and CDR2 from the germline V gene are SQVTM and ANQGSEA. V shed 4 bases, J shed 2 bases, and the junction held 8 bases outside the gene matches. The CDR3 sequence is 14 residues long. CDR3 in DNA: TGCAGCGTTGTGGGAGGGCAAGGGACCTACGAGCAGTACTTC. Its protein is CSVVGGQGTYEQYF.

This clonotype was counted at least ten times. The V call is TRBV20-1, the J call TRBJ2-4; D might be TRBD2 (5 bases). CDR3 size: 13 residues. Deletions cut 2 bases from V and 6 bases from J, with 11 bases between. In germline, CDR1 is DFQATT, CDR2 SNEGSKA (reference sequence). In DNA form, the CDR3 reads TGCAGTGCTAGAATCCCTAGCAGAAACATTCAGTACTTC. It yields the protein CSARIPSRNIQYF.

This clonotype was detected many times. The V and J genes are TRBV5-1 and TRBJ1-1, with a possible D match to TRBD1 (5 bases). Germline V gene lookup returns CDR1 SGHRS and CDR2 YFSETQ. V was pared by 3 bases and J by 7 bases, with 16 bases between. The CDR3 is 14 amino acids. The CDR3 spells CASSSPGREGEAFF. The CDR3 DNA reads TGCGCCAGCAGCTCGCCGGGACGAGAGGGTGAAGCTTTCTTT.

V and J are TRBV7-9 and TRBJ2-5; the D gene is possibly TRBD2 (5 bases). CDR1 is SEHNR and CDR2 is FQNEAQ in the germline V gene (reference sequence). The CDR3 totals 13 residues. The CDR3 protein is CAGNQKGAETQYF. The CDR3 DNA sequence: TGTGCGGGAAACCAGAAGGGAGCGGAGACCCAGTACTTC.

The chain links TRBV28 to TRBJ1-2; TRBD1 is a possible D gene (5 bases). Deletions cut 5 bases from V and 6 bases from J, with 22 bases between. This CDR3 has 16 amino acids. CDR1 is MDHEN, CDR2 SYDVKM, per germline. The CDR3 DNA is TGTGCCAGCAGTCGCAAGGGGAGAAGAGTTGGGCATGGCTACACCTTC. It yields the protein CASSRKGRRVGHGYTF.

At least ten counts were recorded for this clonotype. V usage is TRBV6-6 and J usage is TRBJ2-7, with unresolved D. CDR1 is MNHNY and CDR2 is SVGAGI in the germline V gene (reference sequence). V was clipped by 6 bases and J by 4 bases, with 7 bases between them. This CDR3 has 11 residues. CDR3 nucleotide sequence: TGTGCCAGCAGCCAGCTTTACGAGCAGTACTTC. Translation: CASSQLYEQYF.

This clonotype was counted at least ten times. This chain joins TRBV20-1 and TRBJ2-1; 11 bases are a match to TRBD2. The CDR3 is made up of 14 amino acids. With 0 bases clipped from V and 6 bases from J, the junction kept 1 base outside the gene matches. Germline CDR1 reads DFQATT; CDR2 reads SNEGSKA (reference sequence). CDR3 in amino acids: CSARDGTSGNEQFF. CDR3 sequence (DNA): TGCAGTGCTAGAGATGGGACTAGCGGCAATGAGCAGTTCTTC.

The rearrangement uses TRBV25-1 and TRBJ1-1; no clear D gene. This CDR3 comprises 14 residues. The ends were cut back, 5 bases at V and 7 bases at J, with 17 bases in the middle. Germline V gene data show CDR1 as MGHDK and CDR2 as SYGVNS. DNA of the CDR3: TGTGCCAGCAGTCCATCCGGACTGTTTATTGAAGCTTTCTTT. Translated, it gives CASSPSGLFIEAFF.

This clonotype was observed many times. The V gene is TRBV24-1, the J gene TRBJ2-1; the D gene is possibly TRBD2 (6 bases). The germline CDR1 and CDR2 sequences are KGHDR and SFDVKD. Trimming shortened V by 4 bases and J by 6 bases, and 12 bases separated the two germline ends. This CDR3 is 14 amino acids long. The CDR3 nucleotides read TGTGCCACCAGTGACTCCTCGGGAGTCAATGAGCAGTTCTTC. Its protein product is CATSDSSGVNEQFF.

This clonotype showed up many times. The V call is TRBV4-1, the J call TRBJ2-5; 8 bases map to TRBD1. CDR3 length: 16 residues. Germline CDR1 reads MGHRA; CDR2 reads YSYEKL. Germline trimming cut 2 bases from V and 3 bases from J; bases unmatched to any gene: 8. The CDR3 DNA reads TGCGCCAGCAGCCAAAGATTGGGACAGGCGGAAGAGACCCAGTACTTC. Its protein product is CASSQRLGQAEETQYF.

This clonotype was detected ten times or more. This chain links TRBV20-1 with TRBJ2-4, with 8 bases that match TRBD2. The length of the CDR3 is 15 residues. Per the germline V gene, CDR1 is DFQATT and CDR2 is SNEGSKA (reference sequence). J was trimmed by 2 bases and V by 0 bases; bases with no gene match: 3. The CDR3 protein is CSARDGGESKNIQYF. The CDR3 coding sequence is TGCAGTGCTAGAGACGGGGGGGAGTCCAAAAACATTCAGTACTTC.

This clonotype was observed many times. The CDR3 DNA reads TGTGCCAGCAGTTCGGGACTAGCGTTTCGTGAGCAGTTCTTC. The encoded protein is CASSSGLAFREQFF. The chain combines TRBV6-5 with TRBJ2-1; 10 bases line up with TRBD2. The trim removed 4 bases at V and 9 bases at J, leaving 6 bases unmatched. Germline-derived CDR1 and CDR2 are MNHEY and SVGAGI. The CDR3 has 14 amino acids.